This TCR beta chain was found in a study of T cells in tuberculosis. The protocol was immunoSEQ multiplex PCR, while the TCRdb copy is restricted to in-frame clones and leaves out a portion. The data show under 35,000 clones, 94% seen once. V was clipped by 8 bases and J by 2 bases; unmatched bases: 4. Germline lookup yields CDR1 KGHSH and CDR2 LQKENI. This CDR3 has 14 amino acids. Tuberculin skin test and IGRA determined adolescents' latent tuberculosis status at entry. Each donor contributed about 110,000 T cells on average, unsorted. The rearrangement uses TRBV18 and TRBJ2-5, with 11 bases lining up with TRBD2. The sequence derives from a donor aged 10 to 29 with latent tuberculosis or without tuberculosis infection. Sequenced sample: PBMCs. The CDR3 reads CASTGTSGQETQYF. CDR3 nucleotide sequence: TGTGCCAGCACAGGGACTAGCGGTCAAGAGACCCAGTACTTC.